The 4 T cell receptor beta chains presented below share a single source sample, sequenced in a study of Ad26.COV2.S vaccination and SARS-CoV-2 variants. Documented treatment: approximately 18 received Ad26.COV2.S at low or high dose, single or two shots; 5 received placebo; per-sample allocation not given. Samples were taken on day 63 after the first vaccine or placebo injection. TCRdb keeps only in-frame clones here, not all; method: immunoSEQ multiplex PCR. The data show some 350,000 clones, about nine tenths seen once. The input for sequencing was peripheral blood, taken in a trial of Ad26.COV2.S vaccine versus placebo. Source of these receptors: a person aged 18-65 years who received the Ad26.COV2.S COVID-19 vaccine or a placebo.

The rearrangement uses TRBV24-1 and TRBJ2-2; no reliable D call. The ends were cut back, 1 base at V and 5 bases at J, with 4 bases in the middle. This CDR3 spans 13 amino acids. Germline CDR1 KGHDR, CDR2 SFDVKD. CDR3 sequence (DNA): TGTGCCACCAGTGATTTCGGGACCGGGGAGCTGTTTTTT. Translated, it gives CATSDFGTGELFF.

As for this clone: Other nucleotide sequences in the sample specify the same CDR3. This rearrangement joins TRBV6-2 or TRBV6-3 to TRBJ1-1, with unresolved D. The CDR3 contains 14 residues. Trimming removed 5 bases at V and 0 bases at J, with 10 bases between. Germline V lookup: CDR1 MNHEY, CDR2 SVGEGT. The CDR3 bases are TGTGCCAGCAGTCCGGACGGAATGAACACTGAAGCTTTCTTT. Amino acid sequence: CASSPDGMNTEAFF.

This sequence joins TRBV5-1 and TRBJ2-5; no clear D gene. V lost 4 bases, J lost 5 bases, and 12 bases lay in between. The CDR3 loop spans 13 amino acids. Germline CDR1 and CDR2: SGHRS and YFSETQ. The CDR3 coding sequence is TGCGCCAGCAGCCCTACCCTCAGGGAGACCCAGTACTTC. This sequence encodes CASSPTLRETQYF.

This chain connects TRBV7-9 to TRBJ1-1; 12 nucleotides agree with TRBD1. The V gene end was trimmed by 5 bases and the J gene end by 1 base; junction bases not matched to a gene: 5. CDR1 and CDR2 (germline): SEHNR, FQNEAQ (reference sequence). This CDR3 has 16 amino acids. The CDR3 bases are TGTGCCAGCAGCGCCCGGGACAGGGGGCGGAACACTGAAGCTTTCTTT. Translation gives CASSARDRGRNTEAFF. The full variable domain, with the rest looked up from reference TRBV7-9 and TRBJ1-1, is DTGVSQNPRHKITKRGQNVTFRCDPISEHNRLYWYRQTLGQGPEFLTYFQNEAQLEKSRLLSDRFSAERPKGSFSTLEIQRTEQGDSAMYLCASSARDRGRNTEAFFGQGTRLTVV.